This TCR beta chain was profiled in a study of Ad26.COV2.S vaccination and SARS-CoV-2 variants. Overall study: The vaccine Ad26.COV2.S was put into the muscle once, or twice with 56 days between.

The V and J ends lost 7 bases and 0 bases respectively, with 15 bases between them. Germline CDR1 is LNHDA and CDR2 is SQIVND (reference sequence). This CDR3 has 15 residues. Study results and caveats: Comparability of non-spike TCR breadth was observed across vaccine and placebo recipients.

Treatment reported: some 20 received Ad26.COV2.S at low or high dose, single or two shots; about 5 received placebo; per-sample allocation not given. All samples were drawn on day 63, counting from the first vaccine or placebo injection. At a Boston site, the person donating was an adult of 18-55 years. About this clone itself: Antigen specificity is unknown.

Repertoires were generated with immunoSEQ multiplex PCR, while TCRdb's copy carries only in-frame clones and drops some. Among hundreds of thousands of clones listed, roughly 90% were seen once. This chain uses TRBV19 with TRBJ1-2, with D perhaps TRBD1 (5 bases). The TCR comes from a person between 18 and 60 years old who received the Ad26.COV2.S COVID-19 vaccine or a placebo. Sequencing was performed on peripheral blood, taken in a trial of Ad26.COV2.S vaccine versus placebo. The CDR3 is CASNHGRAANYGYTF. In DNA form, the CDR3 reads TGTGCCAGTAACCATGGCAGGGCGGCTAACTATGGCTACACCTTC.